These 21 T cell receptor beta chains came from one sample sequenced in a study of cytomegalovirus exposure and HLA in healthy donors. PCR primers comprised 60 Vbeta and 13 Jbeta primers. Method: immunoSEQ multiplex PCR; TCRdb's copy keeps in-frame clones and lacks some. The sample has under 120,000 clones; around three quarters are singletons. Source material: PBMCs. Every receptor here comes from a woman aged 35 to 49 in good health and CMV-seronegative.

The CDR3 here is CSVVGAGRQETQYF. CDR3 DNA sequence: TGCAGCGTTGTAGGCGCGGGCAGGCAAGAGACCCAGTACTTC. The chain links TRBV29-1 to TRBJ2-5; D is possibly TRBD2 (5 bases). CDR3 size: 14 residues. Looked up from germline, CDR1 is SQVTM and CDR2 is ANQGSEA. V lost 4 bases and J lost 2, with 14 bases in between.

The rearrangement uses TRBV10-3 and TRBJ2-1; D possibly corresponds to TRBD2 (7 bases). Between the trimmed V and J ends, which lost 4 bases and 7 bases, there was a span of 20 bases. Germline V gene sequence: CDR1 ENHRY, CDR2 SYGVKD. CDR3 size: 16 residues. CDR3 residues: CAISVGGGKRENEQFF. Here the CDR3 DNA reads TGTGCCATCAGTGTTGGGGGCGGGAAGCGGGAAAATGAGCAGTTCTTC.

The rearrangement uses TRBV4-3 and TRBJ1-1; D gene uncertain. V lost 0 bases to trimming and J lost 4 bases, with 12 bases between them. The CDR3 runs to 15 residues. Per germline, CDR1 LGHNA and CDR2 YSLEER. CDR3 coding DNA: TGCGCCAGCAGCCAAGATGCCGGGAGGAGCACTGAAGCTTTCTTT. It yields the protein CASSQDAGRSTEAFF.

V and J are TRBV9 and TRBJ2-7; 8 bases match TRBD1. The CDR3 sequence is 16 residues long. CDR1 and CDR2 (germline): SGDLS, YYNGEE. With V trimmed by 3 bases and J by 2 bases, 10 bases remained unmatched. CDR3 DNA sequence: TGTGCCAGCAGCGCCGGGACAGGAAACGGAGCCTACGAGCAGTACTTC. Translation gives CASSAGTGNGAYEQYF.

J is TRBJ2-5 and V is TRBV28; D is perhaps TRBD2 (6 bases). The CDR3 sequence is 15 residues long. Germline lookup yields CDR1 MDHEN and CDR2 SYDVKM. V lost 4 bases and J 0 bases, leaving 12 bases between the germline ends. The CDR3 DNA follows: TGTGCCAGCAGTTCCTGGGGGGAGTACCAAGAGACCCAGTACTTC. The encoded protein is CASSSWGEYQETQYF.

This chain joins TRBV9 and TRBJ2-5, with 11 nucleotides matching TRBD2. This CDR3 has 14 residues. In germline, CDR1 is SGDLS, CDR2 YYNGEE. The junction had 1 base not matched to a gene; V was cut back by 1 base and J by 5 bases. Here the CDR3 reads CASSVLAGGETQYF. The CDR3 nucleotides read TGTGCCAGCAGCGTACTAGCGGGAGGCGAGACCCAGTACTTC.

This clone occurred once. V and J are TRBV4-1 and TRBJ2-3; 9 bases align to TRBD1. The CDR3 covers 14 residues. J gave up 4 bases and V 4 bases, and 3 bases lay outside the gene matches. Per germline, CDR1 MGHRA and CDR2 YSYEKL. The CDR3 sequence: CASSLRDRADTQYF. CDR3 coding DNA: TGCGCCAGCAGCCTGCGGGACAGGGCAGATACGCAGTATTTT.

The chain uses TRBV28 and TRBJ1-1; 8 bases line up with TRBD1. After removal of 8 bases from V and 7 bases from J, the junction contained 9 bases not matched to a gene. Germline CDR1 MDHEN, CDR2 SYDVKM. This CDR3 has 13 residues. DNA of the CDR3: TGTGCCAGCCGACAAGGGACAGGCCTTGAAGCTTTCTTT. Protein: CASRQGTGLEAFF.

This clone was counted a single time. The chain is built from TRBV19 and TRBJ2-7, with D possibly matching TRBD1 (7 bases). This CDR3 is 14 amino acids long. Per the germline V gene, CDR1 is LNHDA and CDR2 is SQIVND (reference sequence). V was trimmed by 3 bases and J by 5 bases, leaving 14 bases between them. CDR3 in DNA: TGTGCCAGTAGTATGGCGGGACAGTGGGACGAGCAGTACTTC. Residues: CASSMAGQWDEQYF.

The rearrangement uses TRBV6-5 and TRBJ1-1; no firm D call. V shed 3 bases and J shed 5 bases, with 7 bases lying between them. The germline gives CDR1 MNHEY, CDR2 SVGAGI. The CDR3 runs to 12 residues. The CDR3 DNA reads TGTGCCAGCAGTTATCGGGATACTGAAGCTTTCTTT. Its translation is CASSYRDTEAFF.

The gene calls are TRBV4-3 and TRBJ1-4; D call uncertain. The CDR3 length is 15 residues. CDR1 and CDR2 from the germline V gene are LGHNA and YSLEER. Trimming cost V 2 bases and J 5 bases, with 12 bases left between them. CDR3 sequence: CASSQWEGSNEKLFF. For the CDR3, the DNA is TGCGCCAGCAGCCAATGGGAGGGTTCAAATGAAAAACTGTTTTTT.

The chain is built from TRBV5-6 and TRBJ2-1; the match to TRBD1 covers 8 bases. CDR3 length: 15 amino acids. V trimming: 4 bases; J trimming: 7 bases; junction bases outside the gene matches: 10. CDR1 and CDR2 (germline): SGHDT, YYEEEE. CDR3 sequence: CASSPLGTGNNEQFF. The CDR3 DNA sequence: TGTGCCAGCAGCCCCCTCGGGACAGGTAATAATGAGCAGTTCTTC.

This clone has a handful of counts. The chain joins TRBV7-9 to TRBJ1-4; tentative D call: TRBD1 (6 bases). V was trimmed by 4 bases and J by 8 bases, leaving 17 bases between them. The CDR3 totals 15 residues. CDR1 SEHNR and CDR2 FQNEAQ come from the germline V gene (reference sequence). CDR3 loop: CASSSVDRYREKLFF. CDR3 coding DNA: TGTGCCAGCAGCTCAGTTGACAGGTATAGGGAAAAACTGTTTTTT.

Here the CDR3 DNA reads TGTGCCATCAAGGGCCCCCCGGGGAAGGATGAGCAGTTCTTC. Its protein is CAIKGPPGKDEQFF. V usage is TRBV10-3 and J usage is TRBJ2-1; D perhaps matches TRBD2 (5 bases). V dropped 7 bases and J dropped 8 bases, with 18 bases sitting between them. Germline V gives CDR1 ENHRY, CDR2 SYGVKD. The CDR3 is 14 amino acids.

The J gene is TRBJ2-7, the V gene TRBV28; D possibly corresponds to TRBD2 (5 bases). CDR1 and CDR2 (germline): MDHEN, SYDVKM. V was cut by 8 bases and J by 0 bases, with 11 bases left in between. This CDR3 has 13 residues. CDR3 bases: TGTGCCAGCCTTGAAGCGGTCTCCTACGAGCAGTACTTC. Its translation: CASLEAVSYEQYF.

V gene TRBV7-9 combines with J gene TRBJ2-1; a possible D gene is TRBD2 (6 bases). The CDR3 is made up of 15 amino acids. Germline V gene sequence: CDR1 SEHNR, CDR2 FQNEAQ (reference sequence). V was trimmed by 8 bases and J by 4 bases, leaving 18 bases between them. CDR3 sequence (DNA): TGTGCCAGCTCATCAATCGGGACTCTTTACAATGAGCAGTTCTTC. The encoded protein is CASSSIGTLYNEQFF.

The chain is built from TRBV5-1 and TRBJ2-1, with D tentatively TRBD2 (5 bases). The CDR3 is made up of 14 amino acids. The germline V gene encodes CDR1 SGHRS and CDR2 YFSETQ. V lost 4 bases and J lost 6, with 14 bases in between. CDR3 sequence: CASSRDGGTNEQFF. The CDR3 coding sequence is TGCGCCAGCAGCCGCGATGGAGGAACCAATGAGCAGTTCTTC.

CDR3 protein: CASSFGVTQADTQYF. The CDR3 DNA sequence: TGTGCCAGCAGCTTCGGTGTCACCCAGGCAGATACGCAGTATTTT. This rearrangement joins TRBV5-8 to TRBJ2-3, with D hard to call. In germline, CDR1 is SGHTS, CDR2 YDEGEE. The CDR3 extends over 15 amino acids. Trimming pared 2 bases from V and 4 bases from J, leaving 14 bases between.

This clone was recorded only once. Relative to the germline gene, one junction end is altered; a read error may explain this. The chain couples TRBV7-9 to TRBJ1-1; D ambiguous. Germline V gene lookup returns CDR1 SEHNR and CDR2 FQNEAQ (reference sequence). CDR3 length: 11 amino acids. CDR3 sequence reads: CSSSLSSEAFF. Written as DNA, the CDR3 is TGTTCCAGCAGCTTATCCTCTGAAGCTTTCTTT. Supplemented by reference TRBV7-9 and TRBJ1-1, the full variable domain reads DTGVSQNPRHKITKRGQNVTFRCDPISEHNRLYWYRQTLGQGPEFLTYFQNEAQLEKSRLLSDRFSAERPKGSFSTLEIQRTEQGDSAMYLCSSSLSSEAFFGQGTRLTVV.

The chain couples TRBV7-9 to TRBJ2-7; the match to TRBD2 covers 7 bases. J was trimmed by 4 bases and V by 4 bases; bases with no gene match: 7. The CDR3 consists of 14 residues. Germline V gene lookup returns CDR1 SEHNR and CDR2 FQNEAQ (reference sequence). The CDR3 reads CASSSSGRGYEQYF. CDR3 sequence (DNA): TGTGCCAGCAGCTCTAGCGGACGTGGGTACGAGCAGTACTTC.

J is TRBJ1-4 and V is TRBV14; D not certain. V lost 1 base, J lost 5 bases, and 11 bases lay in between. The length of the CDR3 is 15 residues. Germline values: CDR1 SGHDN, CDR2 FVKESK. The CDR3 region has the DNA TGTGCCAGCAGCCAAGTGGGGAGGGAGAATGAAAAACTGTTTTTT. Translation gives CASSQVGRENEKLFF.